This T cell receptor (beta chain) was documented in a study of blood T cell repertoires in COVID-19. Across the study: Collection of acute and convalescent COVID-19 samples took place in the United States, Italy and Spain. The cDNA or gDNA used as material had been derived from T cells, B-cell-depleted T cells, or PBMCs.

Germline assignment: CDR1 LGHNA and CDR2 YNFKEQ. Trimming at V came to 1 base and at J to 6 bases, leaving 10 bases not matched to a gene. There are 16 residues in the CDR3. Source study methods: Reference gene primer amplification yielded estimated nucleated cell counts. Assay: immunoSEQ multiplex PCR; the TCRdb copy retains only in-frame clones and omits some. V and J calls and clone size are those listed in that table; D and trimming were worked out from the DNA. Among roughly 75,000 clones listed, under 80% were seen once. The specimen sequenced was peripheral blood. V usage is TRBV4-2 and J usage is TRBJ2-7, with TRBD1 matching 9 bases. This clonotype originated in a human donor with acute or convalescent COVID-19. The donor label of this sample is uncertain. CDR3 DNA: TGTGCCAGCAGCCAAGGACAGGGGGTCCCCAATGCCGAGCAGTACTTC. It encodes CASSQGQGVPNAEQYF.